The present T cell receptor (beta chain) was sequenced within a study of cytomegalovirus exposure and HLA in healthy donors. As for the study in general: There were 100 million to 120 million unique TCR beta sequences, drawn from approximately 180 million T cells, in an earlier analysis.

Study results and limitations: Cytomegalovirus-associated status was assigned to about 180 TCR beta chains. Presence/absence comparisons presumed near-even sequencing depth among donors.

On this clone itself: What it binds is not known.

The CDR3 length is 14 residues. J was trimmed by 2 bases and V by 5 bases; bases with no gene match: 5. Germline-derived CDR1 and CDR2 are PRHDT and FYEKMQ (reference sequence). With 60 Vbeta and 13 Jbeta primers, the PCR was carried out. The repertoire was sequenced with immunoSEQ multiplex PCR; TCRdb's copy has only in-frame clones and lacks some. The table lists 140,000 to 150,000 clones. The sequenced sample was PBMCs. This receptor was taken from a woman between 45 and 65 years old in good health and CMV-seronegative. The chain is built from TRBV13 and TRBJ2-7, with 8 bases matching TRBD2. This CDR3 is CASSLPGLAYEQYF. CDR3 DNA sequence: TGTGCCAGCAGCCTCCCGGGACTAGCCTACGAGCAGTACTTC.